This paragraph covers one TCR beta chain sequence. The entry originates in a study of blood T cell repertoires in COVID-19. The wider study: Acute and convalescent COVID-19 specimens originated in the United States, Italy and Spain.

This CDR3 is built from 14 residues. Trimming cost V 6 bases and J 5 bases, with 15 bases left between them. In germline, CDR1 is SEHNR, CDR2 FQNEAQ (reference sequence). Original analysis: Reference gene primers were amplified, and this amplification served to estimate nucleated cell counts. The method was immunoSEQ multiplex PCR; TCRdb's version includes in-frame clones alone and lacks a portion of them. V and J calls and clone size come straight from that table; D and trimming were deduced from the DNA. Among roughly 390,000 clones listed, roughly 85% were seen once. J is TRBJ2-3 and V is TRBV7-9; D uncertain. The receptor was isolated from a woman aged 18-30 years with acute or convalescent COVID-19. The sample comprised peripheral blood. The CDR3 DNA follows: TGTGCCAGCAGTGTGGGTATGGGCAAAGATACGCAGTATTTT. It specifies CASSVGMGKDTQYF.